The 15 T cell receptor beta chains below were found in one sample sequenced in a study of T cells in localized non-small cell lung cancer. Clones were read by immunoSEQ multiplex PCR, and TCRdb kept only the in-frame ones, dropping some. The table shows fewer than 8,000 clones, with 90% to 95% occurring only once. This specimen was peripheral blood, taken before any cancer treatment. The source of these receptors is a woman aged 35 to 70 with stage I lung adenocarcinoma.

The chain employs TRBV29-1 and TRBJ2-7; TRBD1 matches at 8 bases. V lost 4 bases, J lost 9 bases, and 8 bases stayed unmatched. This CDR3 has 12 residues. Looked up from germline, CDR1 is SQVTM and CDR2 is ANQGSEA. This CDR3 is CSVGTGTWTQYF. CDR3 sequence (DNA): TGCAGCGTTGGGACAGGGACTTGGACGCAGTACTTC.

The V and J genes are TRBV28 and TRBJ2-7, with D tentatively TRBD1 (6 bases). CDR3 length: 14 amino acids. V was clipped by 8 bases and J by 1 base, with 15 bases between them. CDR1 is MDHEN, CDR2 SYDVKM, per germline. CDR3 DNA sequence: TGTGCCAGCGACTCTACTACAGGGTCCTACGAGCAGTACTTC. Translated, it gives CASDSTTGSYEQYF. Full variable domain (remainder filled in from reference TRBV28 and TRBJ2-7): DVKVTQSSRYLVKRTGEKVFLECVQDMDHENMFWYRQDPGLGLRLIYFSYDVKMKEKGDIPEGYSVSREKKERFSLILESASTNQTSMYLCASDSTTGSYEQYFGPGTRLTVT.

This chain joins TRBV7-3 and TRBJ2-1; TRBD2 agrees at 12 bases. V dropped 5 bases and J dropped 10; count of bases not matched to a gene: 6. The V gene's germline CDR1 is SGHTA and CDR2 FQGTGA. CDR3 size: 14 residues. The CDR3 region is CASSPVLAGGEQFF. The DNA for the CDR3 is TGTGCCAGCAGCCCCGTCCTAGCGGGGGGGGAGCAGTTCTTC.

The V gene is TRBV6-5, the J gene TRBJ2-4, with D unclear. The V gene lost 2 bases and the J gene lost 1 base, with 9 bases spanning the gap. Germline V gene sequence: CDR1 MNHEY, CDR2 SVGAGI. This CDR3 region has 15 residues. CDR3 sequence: CASSYGMGAKNIQYF. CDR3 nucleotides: TGTGCCAGCAGTTACGGGATGGGTGCCAAAAACATTCAGTACTTC.

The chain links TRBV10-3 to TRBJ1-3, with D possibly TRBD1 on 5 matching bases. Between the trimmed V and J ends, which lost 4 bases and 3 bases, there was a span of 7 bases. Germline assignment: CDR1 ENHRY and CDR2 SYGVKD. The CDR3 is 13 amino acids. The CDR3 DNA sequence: TGTGCCATCAGTGGGGGCCTTGGAAACACCATATATTTT. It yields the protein CAISGGLGNTIYF.

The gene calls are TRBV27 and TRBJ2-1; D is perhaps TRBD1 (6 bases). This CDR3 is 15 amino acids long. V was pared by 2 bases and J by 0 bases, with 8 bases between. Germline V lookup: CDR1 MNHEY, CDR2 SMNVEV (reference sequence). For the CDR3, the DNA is TGTGCCAGCAGTTTAAGAGGGGGCTCCTACAATGAGCAGTTCTTC. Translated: CASSLRGGSYNEQFF.

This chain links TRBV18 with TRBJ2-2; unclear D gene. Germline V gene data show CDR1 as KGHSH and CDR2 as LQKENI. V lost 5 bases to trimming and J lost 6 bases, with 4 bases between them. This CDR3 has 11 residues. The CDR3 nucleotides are TGTGCCAGCTCAAAGCCCGGGGAGCTGTTTTTT. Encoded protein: CASSKPGELFF.

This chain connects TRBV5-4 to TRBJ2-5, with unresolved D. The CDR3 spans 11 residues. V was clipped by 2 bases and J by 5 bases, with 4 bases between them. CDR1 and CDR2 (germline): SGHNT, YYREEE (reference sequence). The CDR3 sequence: CASSFHETQYF. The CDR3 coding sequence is TGTGCCAGCAGCTTTCATGAGACCCAGTACTTC.

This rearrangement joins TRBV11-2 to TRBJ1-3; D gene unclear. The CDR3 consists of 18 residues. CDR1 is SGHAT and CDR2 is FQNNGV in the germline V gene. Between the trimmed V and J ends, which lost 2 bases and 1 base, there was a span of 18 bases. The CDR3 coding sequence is TGTGCCAGCAGCTTATTTGTCTGGGGAAAGGGTTCTGGAAACACCATATATTTT. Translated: CASSLFVWGKGSGNTIYF.

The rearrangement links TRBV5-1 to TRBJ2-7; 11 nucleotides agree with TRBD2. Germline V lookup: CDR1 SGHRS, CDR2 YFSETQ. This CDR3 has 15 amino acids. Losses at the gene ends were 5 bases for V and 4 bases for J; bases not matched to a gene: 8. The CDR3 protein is CASRLTSGSLYEQYF. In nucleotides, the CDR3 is TGCGCCAGCAGACTAACTAGCGGGAGTCTTTACGAGCAGTACTTC. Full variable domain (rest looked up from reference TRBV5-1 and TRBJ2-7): KAGVTQTPRYLIKTRGQQVTLSCSPISGHRSVSWYQQTPGQGLQFLFEYFSETQRNKGNFPGRFSGRQFSNSRSEMNVSTLELGDSALYLCASRLTSGSLYEQYFGPGTRLTVT.

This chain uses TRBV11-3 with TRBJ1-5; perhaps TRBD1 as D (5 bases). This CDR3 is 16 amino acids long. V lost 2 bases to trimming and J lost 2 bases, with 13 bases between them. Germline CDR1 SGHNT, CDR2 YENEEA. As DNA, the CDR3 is TGTGCCAGCAGCTTATTCGGGGTAGGGGGCAATCAGCCCCAGCATTTT. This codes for CASSLFGVGGNQPQHF.

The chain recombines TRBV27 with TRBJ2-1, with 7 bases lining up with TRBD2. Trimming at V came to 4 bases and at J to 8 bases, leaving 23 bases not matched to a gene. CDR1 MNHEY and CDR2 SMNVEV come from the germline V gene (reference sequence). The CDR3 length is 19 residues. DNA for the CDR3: TGTGCCAGCAGTTCCCACGTTCTCGAAATCGGCGGGAGTCTCTATGAGCAGTTCTTC. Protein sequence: CASSSHVLEIGGSLYEQFF.

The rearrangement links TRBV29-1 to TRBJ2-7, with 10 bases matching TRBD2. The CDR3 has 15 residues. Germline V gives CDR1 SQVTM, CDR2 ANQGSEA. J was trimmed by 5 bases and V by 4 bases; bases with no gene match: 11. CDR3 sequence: CSVVPSSGRWNEQYF. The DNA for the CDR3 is TGCAGCGTTGTCCCTTCTAGCGGGAGATGGAACGAGCAGTACTTC.

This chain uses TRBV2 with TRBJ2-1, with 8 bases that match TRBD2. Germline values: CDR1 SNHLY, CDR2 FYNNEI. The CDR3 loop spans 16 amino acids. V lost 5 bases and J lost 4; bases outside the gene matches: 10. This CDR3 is CASSPRGAGAYNEQFF. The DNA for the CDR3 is TGTGCCAGCAGTCCCCGTGGAGCGGGAGCTTACAATGAGCAGTTCTTC.

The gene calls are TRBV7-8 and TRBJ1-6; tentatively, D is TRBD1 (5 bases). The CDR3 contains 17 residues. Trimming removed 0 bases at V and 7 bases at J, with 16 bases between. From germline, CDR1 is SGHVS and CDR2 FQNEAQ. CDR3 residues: CASSLAGAGVLNSPLHF. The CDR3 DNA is TGTGCCAGCAGCTTAGCGGGTGCGGGGGTCCTCAATTCACCCCTCCACTTT.